These 27 T cell receptor beta chains came from one sample sequenced in a study of blood T cell repertoires in COVID-19. TCRdb keeps only in-frame clones here, not all; method: immunoSEQ multiplex PCR. The table includes a few hundred thousand clones, 85% to 90% detected once. The sample taken for sequencing was peripheral blood. The receptors shown here come from a woman younger than 45 with COVID-19, enrolled during active disease.

The chain employs TRBV28 and TRBJ1-1; no firm D call. This CDR3 region has 15 residues. V was cut by 7 bases and J by 0 bases, with 15 bases left in between. CDR1 MDHEN and CDR2 SYDVKM come from the germline V gene. The CDR3 spells CASTLGGRMNTEAFF. CDR3 bases: TGTGCCAGCACCCTTGGAGGGCGTATGAACACTGAAGCTTTCTTT.

With regard to this clone: Additional DNA sequences in this sample encode the identical CDR3. This chain links TRBV18 with TRBJ1-5; D uncertain. The CDR3 spans 13 residues. CDR1 is KGHSH, CDR2 LQKENI, per germline. Trimming shortened V by 4 bases and J by 5 bases, and 9 bases separated the two germline ends. CDR3 in amino acids: CASSRGRDQPQHF. CDR3 nucleotide sequence: TGTGCCAGCTCACGAGGGCGCGATCAGCCCCAGCATTTT. The full variable domain, completed using reference TRBV18 and TRBJ1-5, is NAGVMQNPRHLVRRRGQEARLRCSPMKGHSHVYWYRQLPEEGLKFMVYLQKENIIDESGMPKERFSAEFPKEGPSILRIQQVVRGDSAAYFCASSRGRDQPQHFGDGTRLSIL.

This clone was observed a handful of times. This chain uses TRBV9 with TRBJ2-1; 8 bases agree with TRBD1. The J segment lost 5 bases and the V segment lost 0 bases, leaving 7 bases of the junction unmatched. The CDR3 is made up of 16 amino acids. The germline V gene encodes CDR1 SGDLS and CDR2 YYNGEE. CDR3 amino acids: CASSVGLGDRNNEQFF. The DNA of the CDR3 is TGTGCCAGCAGCGTAGGTTTGGGGGACAGGAACAATGAGCAGTTCTTC.

The V and J genes are TRBV28 and TRBJ2-1; TRBD1 is a possible D gene (6 bases). V was clipped by 2 bases and J by 0 bases, with 8 bases between them. This CDR3 is built from 15 residues. The germline V gene has CDR1 MDHEN and CDR2 SYDVKM. DNA of the CDR3: TGTGCCAGCAGTTTAAGGGGGAGCTCCTACAATGAGCAGTTCTTC. Its protein is CASSLRGSSYNEQFF.

CDR3 loop: CASSIGRGNKEKLFF. CDR3 bases: TGTGCCAGTAGTATAGGAAGGGGTAATAAGGAAAAACTGTTTTTT. This chain joins TRBV19 and TRBJ1-4, with D perhaps TRBD1 (5 bases). The CDR3 is 15 residues long. The V end was cut by 1 base, the J end by 8 bases, with 14 bases between. In germline, CDR1 is LNHDA, CDR2 SQIVND (reference sequence).

The rearrangement links TRBV28 to TRBJ1-2; TRBD1 matches 8 bases. The V segment lost 11 bases and the J segment 4 bases; nucleotides outside the gene matches: 12. The CDR3 spans 14 residues. Germline values: CDR1 MDHEN, CDR2 SYDVKM. CDR3 bases: TGTGCCGTTGACGGACAGGGCCTCGTCTATGGCTACACCTTC. It translates to CAVDGQGLVYGYTF.

The chain combines TRBV6-2 or TRBV6-3 with TRBJ1-5; TRBD1 matches 8 bases. The CDR3 has 18 residues. Germline CDR1 reads MNHEY; CDR2 reads SVGEGT. V lost 0 bases, J lost 3 bases, and 10 bases stayed unmatched. CDR3 coding DNA: TGTGCCAGCAGTTACTCGACGCGACAGGGGAAGACCAATCAGCCCCAGCATTTT. This sequence encodes CASSYSTRQGKTNQPQHF.

The chain links TRBV29-1 to TRBJ2-3; weak D call: TRBD2 (5 bases). The CDR3 length is 14 residues. Germline V gene data show CDR1 as SQVTM and CDR2 as ANQGSEA. Trimming left V 2 bases short and J 0 bases short, with 9 bases between. The CDR3 loop is CSVERGISTDTQYF. CDR3 nucleotide sequence: TGCAGCGTTGAAAGAGGGATTAGCACAGATACGCAGTATTTT.

The J gene is TRBJ2-1, the V gene TRBV10-3; TRBD2 matches 11 bases. The germline V gene has CDR1 ENHRY and CDR2 SYGVKD. The CDR3 is 14 amino acids. Trimming cost V 10 bases and J 8 bases; bases outside gene matches: 10. The CDR3 nucleotides read TGTGCCACGATACTAGCGGGAGAAAAAGATGAGCAGTTCTTC. Its protein product is CATILAGEKDEQFF.

A single count supports this clone. The genes are TRBV19 and TRBJ1-1, with a possible D match to TRBD1 (5 bases). This CDR3 comprises 13 residues. V lost 7 bases and J lost 4, with 13 bases in between. Germline CDR1 is LNHDA and CDR2 is SQIVND (reference sequence). The CDR3 region is CASTPSRGTEAFF. CDR3 nucleotide sequence: TGTGCCAGTACCCCCTCAAGGGGCACTGAAGCTTTCTTT.

V gene TRBV11-2 combines with J gene TRBJ2-7; D is possibly TRBD2 (6 bases). The germline gives CDR1 SGHAT, CDR2 FQNNGV. CDR3 length: 14 residues. Trimming left V 5 bases short and J 6 bases short, with 17 bases between. In DNA, the CDR3 is TGTGCCAGCAGCGAGAGAGCGGGTTCGATCGAGCAGTACTTC. Protein sequence: CASSERAGSIEQYF.

The J gene is TRBJ2-7, the V gene TRBV28; 11 nucleotides align to TRBD2. CDR1 is MDHEN, CDR2 SYDVKM, per germline. V shed 4 bases, J shed 3 bases, and the junction held 8 bases outside the gene matches. CDR3 length: 16 amino acids. As DNA, the CDR3 is TGTGCCAGCAGTTACCTAGCGGGAGGAGGTAACTACGAGCAGTACTTC. Amino acids: CASSYLAGGGNYEQYF.

V usage is TRBV19 and J usage is TRBJ2-7, with D hard to call. The CDR3 has 13 residues. V was clipped by 2 bases and J by 3 bases, with 8 bases between them. Germline CDR1 reads LNHDA; CDR2 reads SQIVND (reference sequence). CDR3: CASSISTFYEQYF. CDR3 nucleotides: TGTGCCAGTAGTATAAGCACGTTCTACGAGCAGTACTTC.

This chain uses TRBV25-1 with TRBJ2-2, with a tentative D call TRBD1 (6 bases). The germline V and J ends were trimmed by 4 bases and 0 bases, with 6 bases remaining between them. The CDR3 loop spans 14 amino acids. Germline V gives CDR1 MGHDK, CDR2 SYGVNS. CDR3 loop: CASSGDTNTGELFF. The DNA of the CDR3 is TGTGCCAGCAGTGGGGACACGAACACCGGGGAGCTGTTTTTT. Based on the CDR3 plus reference TRBV25-1 and TRBJ2-2, the full variable domain is EADIYQTPRYLVIGTGKKITLECSQTMGHDKMYWYQQDPGMELHLIHYSYGVNSTEKGDLSSESTVSRIRTEHFPLTLESARPSHTSQYLCASSGDTNTGELFFGEGSRLTVL.

The rearrangement links TRBV3-1 (or the pseudogene TRBV3-2) to TRBJ1-3; weak D call: TRBD1 (5 bases). V lost 4 bases and J lost 6, with 16 bases in between. This CDR3 spans 15 amino acids. Per germline, CDR1 LGHDT and CDR2 YNNKEL (reference sequence). For the CDR3, the DNA is TGTGCCAGCAGCCGACCACAGGCTCTTGAAAACACCATATATTTT. It encodes CASSRPQALENTIYF.

The CDR3 nucleotides are TGTGCCAGCAAAAAGGACAGTGAGCAGTTCTTC. It codes for CASKKDSEQFF. The chain links TRBV27 to TRBJ2-1, with a weak D call TRBD1 (6 bases). CDR3 length: 11 amino acids. Per germline, CDR1 MNHEY and CDR2 SMNVEV (reference sequence). Trimming shortened V by 7 bases and J by 9 bases, and 10 bases separated the two germline ends.

The chain combines TRBV28 with TRBJ1-1; D remains unclear. CDR1 is MDHEN and CDR2 is SYDVKM in the germline V gene. V lost 6 bases to trimming and J lost 5 bases, with 16 bases between them. CDR3 size: 14 residues. In nucleotides, the CDR3 is TGTGCCAGCAGCCCCTACGCAAGAGTTACTGAAGCTTTCTTT. Amino acid sequence: CASSPYARVTEAFF.

The J gene is TRBJ2-7, the V gene TRBV28; 8 bases match TRBD2. The CDR3 loop spans 15 amino acids. Looked up from germline, CDR1 is MDHEN and CDR2 is SYDVKM. V trimming: 5 bases; J trimming: 2 bases; junction bases outside the gene matches: 8. CDR3 nucleotides: TGTGCCAGCAGTCACAGCGGGAGAGGGCCCTACGAGCAGTACTTC. Amino acids: CASSHSGRGPYEQYF.

This chain links TRBV3-1 (or the pseudogene TRBV3-2) with TRBJ2-5; TRBD1 might be the D (5 bases). The length of the CDR3 is 13 residues. Germline V gene data show CDR1 as LGHDT and CDR2 as YNNKEL (reference sequence). Trimming pared 4 bases from V and 5 bases from J, leaving 11 bases between. The CDR3 nucleotides read TGTGCCAGCAGCCGACAGAATTGGGAGACCCAGTACTTC. It translates to CASSRQNWETQYF.

This sequence joins TRBV5-1 and TRBJ2-1, with D unclear. Looked up from germline, CDR1 is SGHRS and CDR2 is YFSETQ. Between the trimmed V and J ends, which lost 0 bases and 0 bases, there was a span of 7 bases. The CDR3 is 15 amino acids. The CDR3 DNA sequence: TGCGCCAGCAGCTTGGGACAAAGCTCCTACAATGAGCAGTTCTTC. This gives the protein CASSLGQSSYNEQFF.

A remark on this clone: One end of the junction fails to match germline, which may point to a read error. This sequence joins TRBV7-2 and TRBJ2-3, with 12 bases lining up with TRBD2. CDR3 length: 16 amino acids. Germline V gene sequence: CDR1 SGHTA, CDR2 FQGNSA. The chain's CDR3 is CASNLLAGGFTDTQYF. As DNA, the CDR3 is TGTGCCAGCAACTTACTAGCGGGAGGTTTCACAGATACGCAGTATTTT.

This clone appeared a few times. This chain joins TRBV6-5 and TRBJ1-5, with D maybe TRBD1 (6 bases). Germline V gene lookup returns CDR1 MNHEY and CDR2 SVGAGI. Trimming cost V 0 bases and J 4 bases, with 7 bases left between them. The length of the CDR3 is 14 residues. The CDR3 DNA follows: TGTGCCAGCAGTTACTCCCAGGGGAATCAGCCCCAGCATTTT. It is translated as CASSYSQGNQPQHF.

This chain joins TRBV7-2 and TRBJ2-1; the D gene is possibly TRBD2 (6 bases). The CDR3 is 16 residues long. CDR1 is SGHTA and CDR2 is FQGNSA in the germline V gene. Trimming pared 1 base from V and 10 bases from J, leaving 20 bases between. The CDR3 DNA follows: TGTGCCAGCAGCTTAGGTCCCGGGAGAAGCCCTCCCGAGCAGTTCTTC. Its protein is CASSLGPGRSPPEQFF.

This chain joins TRBV30 and TRBJ2-7, with 15 nucleotides matching TRBD2. Germline CDR1 reads GTSNPN; CDR2 reads SVGIG (reference sequence). This CDR3 region has 15 residues. The ends lost 3 bases at V and 7 bases at J; junction bases unmatched: 7. CDR3 in DNA: TGTGCCTGGAGAAGAGGACTAGCGGGAGGGGGAGAGCAGTACTTC. It encodes CAWRRGLAGGGEQYF. Full variable domain (missing parts from reference TRBV30 and TRBJ2-7): SQTIHQWPATLVQPVGSPLSLECTVEGTSNPNLYWYRQAAGRGLQLLFYSVGIGQISSEVPQNLSASRPQDRQFILSSKKLLLSDSGFYLCAWRRGLAGGGEQYFGPGTRLTVT.

This clone was observed once. The V and J genes are TRBV5-1 and TRBJ2-7; 11 bases align to TRBD2. Trimming removed 0 bases from V and 7 bases from J; junction bases left unmatched: 9. Germline V gives CDR1 SGHRS, CDR2 YFSETQ. The CDR3 has 16 residues. DNA for the CDR3: TGCGCCAGCAGCTTGGCCCCGACTAGCGGGATGCGTGAGCAGTACTTC. It specifies CASSLAPTSGMREQYF. The full variable domain, with the rest looked up from reference TRBV5-1 and TRBJ2-7, is KAGVTQTPRYLIKTRGQQVTLSCSPISGHRSVSWYQQTPGQGLQFLFEYFSETQRNKGNFPGRFSGRQFSNSRSEMNVSTLELGDSALYLCASSLAPTSGMREQYFGPGTRLTVT.

In this sample, this clone turned up a few times. The chain combines TRBV6-5 with TRBJ1-1; D is possibly TRBD1 (6 bases). With 6 bases removed from V and 0 bases from J, the gap between germline ends came to 8 bases. Looked up from germline, CDR1 is MNHEY and CDR2 is SVGAGI. There are 13 residues in the CDR3. CDR3 sequence: CASSRQVNTEAFF. In DNA, the CDR3 is TGTGCCAGCAGCCGACAGGTGAACACTGAAGCTTTCTTT.

CDR3 DNA: TGCGCCAGCAGCTCAACTAGCCCCCCCTACAATGAGCAGTTCTTC. It is translated as CASSSTSPPYNEQFF. The rearrangement joins TRBV5-1 to TRBJ2-1; possibly TRBD2 for D (6 bases). The CDR3 spans 15 residues. Germline values: CDR1 SGHRS, CDR2 YFSETQ. The V end lost 3 bases, the J end lost 2 bases, and 12 bases lay between the germline ends. Complete variable domain (other parts from reference TRBV5-1 and TRBJ2-1): KAGVTQTPRYLIKTRGQQVTLSCSPISGHRSVSWYQQTPGQGLQFLFEYFSETQRNKGNFPGRFSGRQFSNSRSEMNVSTLELGDSALYLCASSSTSPPYNEQFFGPGTRLTVL.